This T cell receptor (beta chain) was documented in a study of cytomegalovirus exposure and HLA in healthy donors. Study-wide results and caveats: Among the most significant clusters, several appeared linked to common viral pathogens in a later analysis. Reportedly, TCR beta sequences accurately predicted HLA-A and HLA-B alleles in most subjects.

CDR1 is LGHNA, CDR2 YNFKEQ, per germline. Trimming left V 6 bases short and J 4 bases short, with 15 bases between. The CDR3 consists of 15 residues. Turning to this clone: Antigen unknown.

It was with 60 Vbeta and 13 Jbeta primers that the PCR ran. In the original processing: Later, an analysis found about 83 million unique TCR beta chains, and around 10 million of these were shared. The method was immunoSEQ multiplex PCR; TCRdb's version includes in-frame clones alone and lacks a portion of them. V and J calls and clone size are as listed in that table; D and trimming were resolved from the DNA. Counted here are about 200,000 clones, roughly four fifths occurring once; the ten biggest clones make up under 2%. This receptor was obtained from a man aged 25 to 40 in good health and CMV-seronegative. Sequences were obtained from PBMCs. The chain recombines TRBV4-2 with TRBJ2-2; D may be TRBD1 (6 bases). The CDR3 nucleotides are TGTGCCAGCAGATCATGGACAGAGGGCACCGGGGAGCTGTTTTTT. Residues: CASRSWTEGTGELFF.